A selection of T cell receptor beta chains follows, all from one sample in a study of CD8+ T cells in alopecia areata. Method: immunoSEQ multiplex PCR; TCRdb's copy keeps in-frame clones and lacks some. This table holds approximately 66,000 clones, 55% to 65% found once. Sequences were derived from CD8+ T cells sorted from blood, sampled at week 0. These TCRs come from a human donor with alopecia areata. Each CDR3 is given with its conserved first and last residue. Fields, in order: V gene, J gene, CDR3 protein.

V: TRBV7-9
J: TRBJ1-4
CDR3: CASKRGGPNEKLFF

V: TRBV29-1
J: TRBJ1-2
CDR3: CSVEDQIRYYGYTF

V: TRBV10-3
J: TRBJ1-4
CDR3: CAISGGSDEKLFF

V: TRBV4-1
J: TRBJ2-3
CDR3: CASSQVGVDTQYF

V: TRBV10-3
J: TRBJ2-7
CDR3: CATCPGYHEQYF

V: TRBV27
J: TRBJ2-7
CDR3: CASSLSSRGGLYEQYF

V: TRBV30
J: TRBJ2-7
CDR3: CAWYRDGYEQYF

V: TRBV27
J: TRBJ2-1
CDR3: CASSLLGDRVNEQFF

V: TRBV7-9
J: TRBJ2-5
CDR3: CASSEVLGAQETQYF

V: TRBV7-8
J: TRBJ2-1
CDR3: CASSSSGTYNEQFF

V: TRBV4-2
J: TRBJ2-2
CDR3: CASSLYRGRANTGELFF

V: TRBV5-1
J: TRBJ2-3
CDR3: CASKGGGFSTDTQYF

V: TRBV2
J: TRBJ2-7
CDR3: CASSYSDTYEQYF

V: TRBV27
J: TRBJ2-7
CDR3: CASSLIPLTGSVYEQYF

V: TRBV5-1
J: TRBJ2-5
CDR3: CASSLSESGQQETQYF

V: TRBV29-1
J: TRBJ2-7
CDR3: CSAWDRETYEQYF

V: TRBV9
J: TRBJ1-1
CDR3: CASSVQGTLNTEAFF

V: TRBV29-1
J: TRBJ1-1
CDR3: CSVEEPLNTEAFF

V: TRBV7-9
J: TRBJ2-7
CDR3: CASSQGLAVYEQYF

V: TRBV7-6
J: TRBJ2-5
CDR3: CASSLDRSQETQYF

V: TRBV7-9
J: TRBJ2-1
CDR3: CASSSEPFNEQFF

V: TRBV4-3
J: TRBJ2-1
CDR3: CASSQWVGYEQFF

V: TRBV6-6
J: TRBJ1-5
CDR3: CASRPYSNQPQHF

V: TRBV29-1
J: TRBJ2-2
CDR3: CSVRGGDTGELFF

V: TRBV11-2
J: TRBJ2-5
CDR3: CASSYFGTRETQYF

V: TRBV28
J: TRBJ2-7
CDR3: CASSLGQGYYEQYF

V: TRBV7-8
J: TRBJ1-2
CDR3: CASSLGTGGHGYTF

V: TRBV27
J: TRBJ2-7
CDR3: CASSLSGSGPYEQYF

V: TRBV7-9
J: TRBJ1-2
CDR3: CASSCPGQGDGYTF

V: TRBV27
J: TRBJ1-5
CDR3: CASSFLTDSNQPQHF

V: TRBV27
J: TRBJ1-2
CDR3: CASSLKSGNYGYTF

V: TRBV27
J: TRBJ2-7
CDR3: CASSPGTAPPVGQYF

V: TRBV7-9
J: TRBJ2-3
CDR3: CASSLGLAGGDTQYF

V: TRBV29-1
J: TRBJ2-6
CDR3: CSVVERGSGANVLTF

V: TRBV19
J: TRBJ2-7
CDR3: CASSPSGRTYEQYF

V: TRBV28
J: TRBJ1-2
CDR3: CASSEDRGRLGYTF

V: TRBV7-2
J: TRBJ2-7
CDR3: CASRDVYGNEQYF

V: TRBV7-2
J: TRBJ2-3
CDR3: CASSLAPAGVSPDTQYF

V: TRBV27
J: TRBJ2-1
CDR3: CASSPDRNEQFF

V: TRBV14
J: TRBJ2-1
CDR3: CASSQDSVVFYNEQFF

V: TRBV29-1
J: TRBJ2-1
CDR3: CSVEDPGDFSYNEQFF

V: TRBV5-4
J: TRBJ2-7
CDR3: CASSFGTGDYEQYF

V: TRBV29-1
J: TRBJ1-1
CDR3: CSVEGGANEAFF

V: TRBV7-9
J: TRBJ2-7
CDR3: CASSFPGTPAWEQYF

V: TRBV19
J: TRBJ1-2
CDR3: CATQENYGYTF

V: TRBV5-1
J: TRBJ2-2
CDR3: CASSLARVTGELFF

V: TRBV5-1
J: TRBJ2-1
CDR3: CASSLGLGIRNEQFF

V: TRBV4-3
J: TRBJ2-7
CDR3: CASSQDKGTGGYEQYF

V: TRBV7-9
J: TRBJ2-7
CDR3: CASSFAQDREEQYF

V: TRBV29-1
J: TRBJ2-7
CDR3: CSVGHYLYEQYF

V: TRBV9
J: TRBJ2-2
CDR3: CASSVIVRGQGTGELFF